This entry features one T cell receptor (beta chain) sequence. Its specificity is not known. The record originates from a study of vaccination and CD4 T cells after COVID-19. The Oncomine TCR Beta short-read assay was applied to DNA of cultured CD4+ T cells. TCRdb re-called the PCR reads through MiXCR, storing one row per CDR3 protein. The sample records roughly 13,000 distinct CDR3 sequences, roughly 58% being singletons. This sample's treatment: roughly 10-day PBMC culture with coronavirus spike peptide pools or control peptides (ViraFEST assay). The CDR3 totals 12 residues. Trimming left V 4 bases short and J 4 bases short, with 8 bases between. Germline assignment: CDR1 MDHEN and CDR2 SYDVKM.

The starting material was CD4+ T cells from blood, cultured in vitro, obtained before SARS-CoV-2 vaccination. This receptor was obtained from a human donor who had recovered from COVID-19. The gene calls are TRBV28 and TRBJ2-7, with D uncertain. The CDR3 loop reads CASSSSPYEQYF. CDR3 sequence (DNA): TGTGCCAGCAGTTCATCCCCGTACGAGCAGTACTTC.